These 14 T cell receptor beta chains were sequenced from one sample in a study of cytomegalovirus exposure and HLA in healthy donors. Primers: 60 Vbeta forward and 13 Jbeta reverse. Profiled with immunoSEQ multiplex PCR; TCRdb holds only in-frame clones, not every one. The profile covers 90,000 to 140,000 clones, with around 78% appearing a single time and around 5.1% taken by the ten largest. Specimen: PBMCs. The receptors were gathered from a male donor in good health and CMV-seronegative.

This clone was picked up one time. The chain employs TRBV5-1 and TRBJ1-1; 7 bases fit TRBD1. Germline V lookup: CDR1 SGHRS, CDR2 YFSETQ. The CDR3 runs to 16 residues. The ends lost 1 base at V and 0 bases at J; junction bases unmatched: 6. The DNA of the CDR3 is TGCGCCAGCAGCTTGCTTCCGGGACAGATGAACACTGAAGCTTTCTTT. It specifies CASSLLPGQMNTEAFF.

The rearrangement uses TRBV7-2 and TRBJ2-2; 10 bases align to TRBD2. The CDR3 is 15 residues long. Losses at the gene ends were 5 bases for V and 6 bases for J; bases not matched to a gene: 6. Germline CDR1 SGHTA, CDR2 FQGNSA. CDR3 sequence reads: CASSDLAGDPGELFF. CDR3 nucleotide sequence: TGTGCCAGCAGCGATCTAGCGGGAGATCCCGGGGAGCTGTTTTTT.

CDR3 protein: CASSLVEWRTDTQYF. CDR3 in DNA: TGCGCCAGCAGCTTGGTTGAATGGAGAACAGATACGCAGTATTTT. The J gene is TRBJ2-3, the V gene TRBV5-1; D ambiguous. The ends were cut back, 0 bases at V and 3 bases at J, with 11 bases in the middle. The CDR3 runs 15 residues. CDR1 and CDR2 (germline): SGHRS, YFSETQ.

The chain combines TRBV28 with TRBJ1-2; TRBD1 aligns across 7 bases. The ends lost 3 bases at V and 7 bases at J; junction bases unmatched: 8. CDR3 length: 14 residues. Per germline, CDR1 MDHEN and CDR2 SYDVKM. For the CDR3, the DNA is TGTGCCAGCAGTTTCCAGACAGGGTATGGTGGCTACACCTTC. Protein product: CASSFQTGYGGYTF.

The chain is built from TRBV5-1 and TRBJ1-1; possibly TRBD1 for D (6 bases). CDR3 length: 14 residues. Germline V gene lookup returns CDR1 SGHRS and CDR2 YFSETQ. V lost 3 bases and J lost 3, with 12 bases in between. CDR3 nucleotides: TGCGCCAGCAGCTCTACAGGGCCGGACACTGAAGCTTTCTTT. This encodes CASSSTGPDTEAFF.

This clone was counted a single time. V and J are TRBV27 and TRBJ2-1; D gene unclear. The CDR3 runs 14 residues. Germline V gene data show CDR1 as MNHEY and CDR2 as SMNVEV (reference sequence). Trimming shortened V by 5 bases and J by 5 bases, and 13 bases separated the two germline ends. CDR3 sequence reads: CASSGTRMHNEQFF. CDR3 coding DNA: TGTGCCAGCAGTGGTACGAGAATGCACAATGAGCAGTTCTTC.

The chain is built from TRBV7-2 and TRBJ2-7; 11 positions agree with TRBD2. In germline, CDR1 is SGHTA, CDR2 FQGNSA. The V gene end was trimmed by 5 bases and the J gene end by 3 bases; junction bases not matched to a gene: 9. The CDR3 loop spans 16 amino acids. The CDR3 region is CASSPFGTSGLYEQYF. As DNA, the CDR3 is TGTGCCAGCAGCCCCTTCGGGACTAGCGGTCTCTACGAGCAGTACTTC.

This clone has just one count. The CDR3 DNA follows: TGCGCCAGCAGTCGAGGCCAGTTCACAGATACGCAGTATTTT. Translated: CASSRGQFTDTQYF. J is TRBJ2-3 and V is TRBV4-3; D unresolved. V lost 6 bases, J lost 2 bases, and 12 bases lay in between. The CDR3 is 14 residues long. The germline V gene encodes CDR1 LGHNA and CDR2 YSLEER.

V is TRBV7-6 and J is TRBJ2-1; D unresolved. V dropped 4 bases and J dropped 2 bases, with 18 bases sitting between them. Germline CDR1 SGHVS, CDR2 FNYEAQ. This CDR3 has 17 amino acids. DNA for the CDR3: TGTGCCAGCAGCTCGTTCAGTACCCGGGTGGCCTACAATGAGCAGTTCTTC. This encodes CASSSFSTRVAYNEQFF.

The CDR3 is CSVPPTRTENTEAFF. CDR3 nucleotide sequence: TGCAGCGTCCCTCCTACCCGGACAGAGAACACTGAAGCTTTCTTT. The V and J genes are TRBV29-1 and TRBJ1-1, with D possibly being TRBD1 (6 bases). Germline values: CDR1 SQVTM, CDR2 ANQGSEA. Between the trimmed V and J ends, which lost 6 bases and 1 base, there was a span of 18 bases. This CDR3 has 15 residues.

V is TRBV25-1 and J is TRBJ2-3, with 11 bases lining up with TRBD2. From germline, CDR1 is MGHDK and CDR2 SYGVNS. V lost 2 bases and J lost 2; bases outside the gene matches: 3. The CDR3 sequence is 16 residues long. CDR3 coding DNA: TGTGCCAGCAGTGAAACTAGCGGGAGCGCCACAGATACGCAGTATTTT. Translation gives CASSETSGSATDTQYF. The whole variable domain, filled in from reference TRBV25-1 and TRBJ2-3, reads EADIYQTPRYLVIGTGKKITLECSQTMGHDKMYWYQQDPGMELHLIHYSYGVNSTEKGDLSSESTVSRIRTEHFPLTLESARPSHTSQYLCASSETSGSATDTQYFGPGTRLTVL.

This chain links TRBV10-1 with TRBJ2-2, with 16 bases identical to TRBD2. This CDR3 is 19 amino acids long. V dropped 4 bases and J dropped 2; count of bases not matched to a gene: 7. Germline CDR1 reads WNHNN; CDR2 reads SYGVQD (reference sequence). CDR3 sequence (DNA): TGCGCCAGCAGTGCCGCGGGACTAGCGGGAGGGCCTAACACCGGGGAGCTGTTTTTT. This gives the protein CASSAAGLAGGPNTGELFF.

In its sample, this clone was seen once. The chain couples TRBV25-1 to TRBJ2-7; TRBD2 might be the D (6 bases). Germline V gene data show CDR1 as MGHDK and CDR2 as SYGVNS. V lost 8 bases, J lost 6 bases, and 14 bases lay in between. This CDR3 is 12 amino acids long. The CDR3 region has the DNA TGTGCCAGCGGACTGACTAGTATCGAGCAGTACTTC. It specifies CASGLTSIEQYF.

V usage is TRBV5-1 and J usage is TRBJ2-1, with TRBD2 identical over 12 bases. The V segment lost 3 bases and the J segment 6 bases; nucleotides outside the gene matches: 10. Germline CDR1 and CDR2: SGHRS and YFSETQ. The CDR3 has 17 amino acids. CDR3 loop: CASSSGLAGLALNEQFF. CDR3 DNA sequence: TGCGCCAGCAGCTCGGGACTAGCGGGCCTAGCCCTCAATGAGCAGTTCTTC.